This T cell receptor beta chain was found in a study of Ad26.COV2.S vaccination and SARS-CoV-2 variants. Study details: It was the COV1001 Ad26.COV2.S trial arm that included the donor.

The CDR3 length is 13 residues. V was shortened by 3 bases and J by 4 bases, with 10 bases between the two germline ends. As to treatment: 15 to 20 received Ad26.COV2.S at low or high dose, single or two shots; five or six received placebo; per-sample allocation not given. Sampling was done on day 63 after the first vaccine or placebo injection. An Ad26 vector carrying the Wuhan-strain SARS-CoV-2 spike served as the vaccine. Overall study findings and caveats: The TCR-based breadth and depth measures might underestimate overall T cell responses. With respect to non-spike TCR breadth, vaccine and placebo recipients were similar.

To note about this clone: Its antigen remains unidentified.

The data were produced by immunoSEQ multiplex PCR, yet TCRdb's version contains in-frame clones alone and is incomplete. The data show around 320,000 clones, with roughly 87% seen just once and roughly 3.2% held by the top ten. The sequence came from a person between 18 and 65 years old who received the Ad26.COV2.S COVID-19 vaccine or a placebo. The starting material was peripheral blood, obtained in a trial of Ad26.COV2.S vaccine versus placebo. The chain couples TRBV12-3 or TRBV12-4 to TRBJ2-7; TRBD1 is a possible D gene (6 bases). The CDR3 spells CASSFPGEYEQYF. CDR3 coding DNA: TGTGCCAGCAGTTTCCCAGGGGAATACGAGCAGTACTTC.